Below are 31 T cell receptor beta chains sequenced from a single sample in a study of blood T cell repertoires in COVID-19 (dated by TCRdb to the early 2020s). The method was the immunoSEQ multiplex PCR assay. TCRdb stores this immuneACCESS table with in-frame sequences only. Part of the clones is absent; in the studies checked, under half of the shortfall reflects unresolved V genes, and no reason is known for the rest. In this sample the table shows approximately 180,000 clones, around 73% of which occur a single time. The top ten clonotypes cover 15% to 20% of the sample. Sequenced sample: PBMCs or T cells enriched from blood (not recorded which). The receptors were sampled from a woman in her 50s who had recovered from COVID-19.

V gene TRBV5-1 combines with J gene TRBJ2-1; TRBD2 agrees at 9 bases. The germline gives CDR1 SGHRS, CDR2 YFSETQ. The CDR3 has 15 residues. Trimming took 3 bases from V and 4 from J; bases not matched to a gene: 5. CDR3 loop: CASSSDSGGYNEQFF. CDR3 sequence (DNA): TGCGCCAGCAGCTCCGATAGCGGGGGTTACAATGAGCAGTTCTTC.

The chain carries TRBV7-2 and TRBJ2-4; D is possibly TRBD2 (6 bases). V was pared by 5 bases and J by 0 bases, with 8 bases between. This CDR3 region has 14 residues. CDR1 SGHTA and CDR2 FQGNSA come from the germline V gene. CDR3 region: CASSPGLAKNIQYF. In DNA form, the CDR3 reads TGTGCCAGCAGCCCGGGACTAGCCAAAAACATTCAGTACTTC.

This chain joins TRBV7-9 and TRBJ1-1; D might be TRBD1 (5 bases). Germline V CDR1 and CDR2: SEHNR, FQNEAQ (reference sequence). V was pared by 3 bases and J by 5 bases, with 13 bases between. CDR3 length: 14 residues. The DNA for the CDR3 is TGTGCCAGCAGCTTGGTGGAGGGGCTGACTGAAGCTTTCTTT. This codes for CASSLVEGLTEAFF. Combining the CDR3 with reference TRBV7-9 and TRBJ1-1 gives the whole variable domain DTGVSQNPRHKITKRGQNVTFRCDPISEHNRLYWYRQTLGQGPEFLTYFQNEAQLEKSRLLSDRFSAERPKGSFSTLEIQRTEQGDSAMYLCASSLVEGLTEAFFGQGTRLTVV.

This chain joins TRBV18 and TRBJ2-7; D perhaps matches TRBD2 (6 bases). Germline V gives CDR1 KGHSH, CDR2 LQKENI. The CDR3 totals 18 residues. Trimming pared 3 bases from V and 5 bases from J, leaving 26 bases between. CDR3 in DNA: TGTGCCAGCTCACCCCCCGGTTGGAGGGCCTCATTACAGGACGAGCAGTACTTC. It translates to CASSPPGWRASLQDEQYF.

The gene calls are TRBV2 and TRBJ1-5, with D possibly being TRBD1 (5 bases). Germline CDR1 reads SNHLY; CDR2 reads FYNNEI. The ends were cut back, 6 bases at V and 9 bases at J, with 18 bases in the middle. The CDR3 has 14 amino acids. CDR3 DNA: TGTGCCAGCAGCCACGGGGGGGTATCATGGCCCCAGCATTTT. Amino acids: CASSHGGVSWPQHF.

The rearrangement joins TRBV6-5 to TRBJ1-2, with TRBD1 as a possible D gene (5 bases). V gave up 8 bases and J gave up 5 bases, with 18 bases separating them. This CDR3 contains 14 residues. Germline CDR1 MNHEY, CDR2 SVGAGI. CDR3 amino acids: CASGREGLRYGYTF. The CDR3 coding sequence is TGTGCCAGCGGTAGGGAGGGGTTACGTTATGGCTACACCTTC.

V usage is TRBV7-9 and J usage is TRBJ2-3; 9 bases are a match to TRBD2. This CDR3 region has 17 residues. Germline CDR1 and CDR2: SEHNR and FQNEAQ (reference sequence). The V gene end was trimmed by 1 base and the J gene end by 0 bases; junction bases not matched to a gene: 5. DNA for the CDR3: TGTGCCAGCAGCTTAGGGTTAGCGGGAGCTAGCACAGATACGCAGTATTTT. It encodes CASSLGLAGASTDTQYF.

The V and J genes are TRBV2 and TRBJ1-4; no clear D gene. The CDR3 runs to 14 residues. Trimming pared 4 bases from V and 7 bases from J, leaving 13 bases between. The germline V gene encodes CDR1 SNHLY and CDR2 FYNNEI. CDR3 coding DNA: TGTGCCAGCAGTGTATCCGGTGGCGGTGAAAAACTGTTTTTT. This encodes CASSVSGGGEKLFF.

The chain combines TRBV12-3 or TRBV12-4 with TRBJ1-3; the D is unclear. This CDR3 is built from 12 residues. Deletions cut 5 bases from V and 4 bases from J, with 6 bases between. CDR3 sequence (DNA): TGTGCCAGCAGTGTCGGGGGAAACACCATATATTTT. Its translation: CASSVGGNTIYF.

This clone occurred a few times. V and J are TRBV4-1 and TRBJ1-1; perhaps TRBD1 as D (5 bases). The CDR3 totals 16 residues. The germline gives CDR1 MGHRA, CDR2 YSYEKL. Trimming removed 3 bases from V and 1 base from J, with 15 bases in between. In DNA, the CDR3 is TGCGCCAGCAGCCAGGGAAGCTACGGACAGAACACTGAAGCTTTCTTT. Translation: CASSQGSYGQNTEAFF.

This clone appeared a few times. The rearrangement links TRBV4-3 to TRBJ2-7, with a weak D call TRBD2 (5 bases). Between the trimmed V and J ends, which lost 4 bases and 6 bases, there was a span of 13 bases. This CDR3 is 13 amino acids long. From germline, CDR1 is LGHNA and CDR2 YSLEER. The CDR3 protein is CASSLNGVGEQYF. CDR3 DNA: TGCGCCAGCAGCCTCAACGGGGTGGGCGAGCAGTACTTC.

The chain links TRBV6-1 to TRBJ2-1, with a weak D call TRBD1 (6 bases). In germline, CDR1 is MNHNS, CDR2 SASEGT. This CDR3 is 13 amino acids long. Trimming left V 1 base short and J 9 bases short, with 10 bases between. The CDR3 reads CASSEVRGGEQFF. The CDR3 region has the DNA TGTGCCAGCAGTGAAGTCAGGGGCGGTGAGCAGTTCTTC.

Only a few counts were recorded for this clone. This chain links TRBV13 with TRBJ2-7; 7 bases map to TRBD1. CDR3 length: 16 amino acids. V trimming: 2 bases; J trimming: 4 bases; junction bases outside the gene matches: 11. The germline gives CDR1 PRHDT, CDR2 FYEKMQ (reference sequence). CDR3 loop: CASSLLAANRGYEQYF. CDR3 sequence (DNA): TGTGCCAGCAGCTTATTGGCAGCGAACAGGGGATACGAGCAGTACTTC.

The V gene is TRBV18, the J gene TRBJ1-2; D possibly corresponds to TRBD1 (6 bases). This CDR3 is built from 12 residues. Germline V gene lookup returns CDR1 KGHSH and CDR2 LQKENI. V was cut by 3 bases and J by 7 bases, with 9 bases left in between. The chain's CDR3 is CASSPPQGGYTF. DNA for the CDR3: TGTGCCAGCTCACCCCCACAGGGTGGCTACACCTTC.

The chain carries TRBV6-2 or TRBV6-3 and TRBJ1-5; TRBD1 might be the D (5 bases). The CDR3 extends over 15 amino acids. Germline lookup yields CDR1 MNHEY and CDR2 SVGEGT. V lost 2 bases, J lost 3 bases, and 11 bases lay in between. The chain's CDR3 is CASSYPTGINQPQHF. The CDR3 coding sequence is TGTGCCAGCAGTTACCCCACAGGAATCAATCAGCCCCAGCATTTT.

This chain joins TRBV2 and TRBJ1-1; D gene ambiguous. Per the germline V gene, CDR1 is SNHLY and CDR2 is FYNNEI. The CDR3 is made up of 13 amino acids. Trimming took 6 bases from V and 5 from J, leaving 13 bases between them. The CDR3 protein is CASSGEWRTEAFF. The CDR3 DNA reads TGTGCCAGCAGCGGGGAGTGGAGGACTGAAGCTTTCTTT.

This chain joins TRBV10-3 and TRBJ2-3; no definite D call. Trimming cost V 4 bases and J 5 bases, with 7 bases left between them. The CDR3 runs 12 residues. In germline, CDR1 is ENHRY, CDR2 SYGVKD. The CDR3 is CAISVEIDTQYF. The CDR3 DNA is TGTGCCATCAGTGTGGAGATAGATACGCAGTATTTT.

The chain is built from TRBV10-3 and TRBJ2-6, with 7 bases matching TRBD2. V lost 5 bases to trimming and J lost 2 bases; unmatched junction nucleotides: 6. The CDR3 is made up of 16 amino acids. Germline CDR1 ENHRY, CDR2 SYGVKD. The CDR3 DNA reads TGTGCCATCAGTAAGGTTGGGGGGGCTGGGGCCAACGTCCTGACTTTC. It encodes CAISKVGGAGANVLTF.

The sample holds a few counts of this clone. V gene TRBV28 combines with J gene TRBJ2-1; D not resolved. Per germline, CDR1 MDHEN and CDR2 SYDVKM. The CDR3 totals 12 residues. V was pared by 1 base and J by 9 bases, with 7 bases between. Here the CDR3 DNA reads TGTGCCAGCAGTTTATATAATTCTGAGCAGTTCTTC. This codes for CASSLYNSEQFF.

The CDR3 loop reads CASRVGGQPQHF. DNA for the CDR3: TGTGCCAGCAGGGTGGGGGGTCAGCCCCAGCATTTT. The chain employs TRBV2 and TRBJ1-5, with D possibly TRBD1 on 5 matching bases. CDR1 SNHLY and CDR2 FYNNEI come from the germline V gene. V was pared by 6 bases and J by 6 bases, with 9 bases between. The CDR3 has 12 residues.

This clone was observed a handful of times. The chain combines TRBV19 with TRBJ2-7; TRBD2 matches 12 bases. This CDR3 has 15 amino acids. Germline lookup yields CDR1 LNHDA and CDR2 SQIVND (reference sequence). Trimming took 5 bases from V and 1 from J; bases not matched to a gene: 3. The CDR3 here is CASSPSGRESYEQYF. Written as DNA, the CDR3 is TGTGCCAGTAGTCCTAGCGGGAGGGAGTCCTACGAGCAGTACTTC.

This sequence joins TRBV6-5 and TRBJ2-7; 7 nucleotides agree with TRBD1. This CDR3 region has 15 residues. V gave up 0 bases and J gave up 1 base; unmatched junction bases: 3. The germline V gene has CDR1 MNHEY and CDR2 SVGAGI. CDR3 bases: TGTGCCAGCAGTTACTCGAAACAGGGGTCCTACGAGCAGTACTTC. This translates into CASSYSKQGSYEQYF.

This clone was seen only once. V is TRBV10-3 and J is TRBJ2-1, with 13 bases fitting TRBD2. The J segment lost 7 bases and the V segment lost 9 bases, leaving 6 bases of the junction unmatched. In germline, CDR1 is ENHRY, CDR2 SYGVKD. CDR3 length equals 14 residues. The CDR3 coding sequence is TGTGCCATTACGACTAGCGGGAGGCTTAATGAGCAGTTCTTC. Protein sequence: CAITTSGRLNEQFF.

The gene calls are TRBV6-6 and TRBJ2-1; 9 bases fit TRBD2. With V trimmed by 4 bases and J by 1 base, 5 bases remained unmatched. The CDR3 length is 16 residues. Per the germline V gene, CDR1 is MNHNY and CDR2 is SVGAGI (reference sequence). This CDR3 is CASSFSGRHSYNEQFF. In DNA form, the CDR3 reads TGTGCCAGCAGTTTCAGCGGGAGGCATTCCTACAATGAGCAGTTCTTC.

This clone showed up just a few times. The gene calls are TRBV28 and TRBJ1-6, with D possibly matching TRBD1 (6 bases). V shed 5 bases and J shed 9 bases, with 14 bases lying between them. CDR3 size: 14 residues. CDR1 MDHEN and CDR2 SYDVKM come from the germline V gene. CDR3 loop: CASSTNREASPLHF. CDR3 DNA sequence: TGTGCCAGCAGTACTAACAGGGAAGCTTCACCCCTCCACTTT.

V and J are TRBV15 and TRBJ2-3; 11 positions match TRBD2. In germline, CDR1 is LNHNV, CDR2 YYDKDF (reference sequence). The CDR3 totals 18 residues. The V and J ends lost 0 bases and 4 bases, in that order; junction bases with no gene match: 9. CDR3 sequence: CATSRDKVAGGPADTQYF. As DNA, the CDR3 is TGTGCCACCAGCAGAGATAAGGTAGCGGGAGGGCCTGCAGATACGCAGTATTTT.

This chain connects TRBV7-3 to TRBJ1-1; no definite D call. The CDR3 is made up of 15 amino acids. From germline, CDR1 is SGHTA and CDR2 FQGTGA. V dropped 5 bases and J dropped 7 bases, with 20 bases sitting between them. The CDR3 region has the DNA TGTGCCAGCAGCAAGCGGCCGGGAACTAAGGGTGAAGCTTTCTTT. Translated, it gives CASSKRPGTKGEAFF.

This chain connects TRBV7-9 to TRBJ1-5; possibly TRBD1 for D (5 bases). Germline values: CDR1 SEHNR, CDR2 FQNEAQ (reference sequence). The CDR3 spans 14 residues. V was trimmed by 1 base and J by 5 bases, leaving 9 bases between them. The CDR3 DNA reads as TGTGCCAGCAGCTTAGGCAGGGTGGATCAGCCCCAGCATTTT. This encodes CASSLGRVDQPQHF. Complete variable domain (other parts from reference TRBV7-9 and TRBJ1-5): DTGVSQNPRHKITKRGQNVTFRCDPISEHNRLYWYRQTLGQGPEFLTYFQNEAQLEKSRLLSDRFSAERPKGSFSTLEIQRTEQGDSAMYLCASSLGRVDQPQHFGDGTRLSIL.

The chain carries TRBV27 and TRBJ1-6; 9 nucleotides agree with TRBD1. V shed 6 bases, J shed 7 bases, and the junction held 13 bases outside the gene matches. CDR1 and CDR2 from the germline V gene are MNHEY and SMNVEV (reference sequence). The CDR3 contains 17 residues. The CDR3 is CASRALQGALPNSPLHF. The CDR3 coding sequence is TGTGCCAGCAGAGCGTTACAGGGGGCGCTCCCGAATTCACCCCTCCACTTT.

To note about this clone: Different DNA sequences within this sample yield the same CDR3. This chain links TRBV28 with TRBJ2-3; no reliable D call. Trimming cost V 8 bases and J 0 bases, with 6 bases left between them. Germline V CDR1 and CDR2: MDHEN, SYDVKM. The CDR3 runs 12 residues. The CDR3: CASVSSTDTQYF. Written as DNA, the CDR3 is TGTGCCAGCGTCAGTAGCACAGATACGCAGTATTTT.

The chain recombines TRBV5-1 with TRBJ2-7; 13 nucleotides align to TRBD2. The length of the CDR3 is 15 residues. The J segment lost 3 bases and the V segment lost 3 bases, leaving 3 bases of the junction unmatched. CDR1 and CDR2 from the germline V gene are SGHRS and YFSETQ. The CDR3 spells CASSSGLAGYYEQYF. For the CDR3, the DNA is TGCGCCAGCAGCTCGGGACTAGCGGGATACTACGAGCAGTACTTC.